This record looks at one T cell receptor (beta chain) sequence and its context. These data are taken from a study of blood T cell repertoires in COVID-19. On the study more broadly: Samples came from the United States, Italy and Spain, spanning acute and convalescent COVID-19. The analysed material was cDNA or gDNA that came from T cells, B-cell-depleted T cells, or PBMCs.

There are 15 residues in the CDR3. V gave up 6 bases and J gave up 2 bases; unmatched junction bases: 9. Germline CDR1 reads LNHDA; CDR2 reads SQIVND (reference sequence). Source study methods: Reference gene primer amplification in the assay estimated nucleated cell counts. Clones were read by immunoSEQ multiplex PCR, and TCRdb kept only the in-frame ones, dropping some. That table furnishes V, J and clone size, whereas the DNA furnished D and trimming. The sample includes approximately 270,000 clones, 88% of them seen just once. Input material: peripheral blood. The chain uses TRBV19 and TRBJ1-2; TRBD1 matches 7 bases. The sequence was collected from a man older than 75 with acute or convalescent COVID-19. In DNA form, the CDR3 reads TGTGCCAGTAGACTTAACAGGGGTGGCAACTATGGCTACACCTTC. Translating gives CASRLNRGGNYGYTF.